The entry below gives a single T cell receptor (beta chain) sequence along with its context. Its recognized antigen is unknown. Nothing much larger sits one base from this clone, and base qualities are not available. This sample was included in a study of blood T cell repertoires in COVID-19 (dated by TCRdb to 2019 to 2021). About the investigation overall: The collaborator samples originated in the United States, Italy and Spain and spanned the acute and convalescent phases of COVID-19. The material from the prospective study consisted of cDNA or gDNA derived from T cells, B-cell-depleted T cells, or PBMCs. Subjects who had been exposed to COVID-19, were actively infected with it, or had recovered from it provided the deeply sampled blood TCRbeta repertoires that made up the dataset. The repertoires were made available in a free public database intended to serve as a resource for research on the immune response to SARS-CoV-2. Samples came from the ongoing ImmuneRACE study (first 160 participants) plus 1,254 subjects from 6 global collaborators. A de-identified subject ID, COVID-19 status, age in years and sex were almost always included in the sample metadata. HLA class I and class II types, where available, came from metadata supplied by the sample provider rather than from assay-based typing. What the authors observed across the whole study: How much clinical and demographic metadata was included differed by source and by participant, and the metadata was provided uncurated.

The collaborating institutions used their own protocols to collect whole blood in K2EDTA tubes. For TCRbeta analysis, collaborators shipped samples in one of three forms: frozen whole blood, isolated PBMCs, or DNA extracted from either of those sample types. Inclusive of the bounding cysteine and phenylalanine, the CDR3 is 11 residues long. The CDR3 DNA has 33 bases and is translated from base 1. The germline V gene provides CDR1 SQVTM and CDR2 ANQGSEA. Trimmed from V: 7 bases; trimmed from J: 12 bases; junction bases lacking a gene match: 6. The immunoSEQ Assay, a bias-controlled multiplex PCR, was used to amplify TCRbeta CDR3 regions from genomic DNA. Per the source publication's procedure: Nucleated cell counts per sample were estimated from amplification of reference gene primers within the assay. To quantify the absolute abundance of each unique TCRbeta CDR3 rearrangement, sequence reads were collapsed and filtered. For each sample, productive Simpson clonality was calculated by taking the square root of Simpson's diversity index across productive rearrangements. This is the immuneACCESS table as TCRdb keeps it, with only in-frame sequences that have V and J called. A part of the clones is gone; compared with another copy, unresolved V genes explain less than half, and the rest is unexplained. V and J calls and clone size are those listed in that table; D and trimming were worked out from the DNA. The sample profile shows some 69,000 clones; about four fifths of them were found once. The top ten constitute approximately 50% of the sample.

The clonotype comes from a human donor in a cohort sampled during active COVID-19. The sample consisted of peripheral blood. The chain was built from TRBV29-1 and TRBJ1-4, with 9 bases aligning to TRBD1. The DNA sequence reads TGCAGCGCTCACAGGGGGCCGGAACTGTTTTTT. This translates into CSAHRGPELFF. With the rest looked up from the reference TRBV29-1 and TRBJ1-4 genes rather than sequenced, the full variable domain is SAVISQKPSRDICQRGTSLTIQCQVDSQVTMMFWYRQQPGQSLTLIATANQGSEATYESGFVIDKFPISRPNLTFSTLTVSNMSPEDSSIYLCSAHRGPELFFGSGTQLSVL.